This TCR beta chain emerged from a study (dated by TCRdb to 2016 to 2017). Deletion took 9 bases off V and 5 bases off J, with a span of 16 bases between the germline ends. From the cysteine up to the phenylalanine, the CDR3 has a length of 13 residues. The retained sequence is limited to the CDR3, 39 bases, with the frame set at the first base. CDR1 and CDR2 are drawn from the germline V gene (reference sequence): SEHNR, FQNEAQ. Libraries came from RT-PCR. The listed sequencing device is Illumina MiSeq. TCRdb applied fastp at Q25 and MiXCR to the public reads, then kept only in-frame beta chains. Each CDR3 protein gets just one entry, which takes the most common genes and DNA from the rows behind it. Present in this sample are 550,000 to 750,000 distinct CDR3 sequences, approximately 14% of which were seen just once. Roughly 4% of the sample is held by the ten biggest clonotypes. With regard to this clonotype: There is no known antigen for this receptor. Base quality data are lacking; no much larger clone is found one base away.

The material sequenced was memory CD4+ T cells from blood. The rearranged segments are TRBV7-9 and TRBJ2-5; the D assignment is uncertain and may be TRBD1 or TRBD2, with 5 bases supporting each. The clonotype comes from a female donor in good health, serving as a healthy control. This receptor carries the CDR3 CASTPGAVETQYF. In nucleotide form, the sequence is TGTGCCAGTACCCCCGGGGCAGTGGAGACCCAGTACTTC.